This entry describes one T cell receptor beta chain. Its specificity is unknown. The sorted Tregs were CD4+CD25+CD127-/low cells. Semi-nested PCR with Nested Universal Primer A followed constant-region reverse priming of full-length variable regions. One entry per CDR3 protein, called by TCRdb with MiXCR from the 5' RACE reads. The sample lists about 32,000 distinct CDR3 sequences; 20% to 30% were seen once. Findings and caveats of the study: Tumor Tregs overlapped most with tumor, then blood, naive CD4+ cells.

Trimming removed 5 bases at V and 11 bases at J, with 10 bases between. The CDR3 has 11 residues. V gene TRBV12-3 or TRBV12-4 combines with J gene TRBJ1-5; no definite D call. This receptor was taken from a female donor with breast cancer. The material sequenced was tumor-infiltrating Tregs sorted from the breast tumor. The CDR3 DNA is TGTGCCAGCAGTACGGGAGGGTCCCAGCATTTT. Protein: CASSTGGSQHF.